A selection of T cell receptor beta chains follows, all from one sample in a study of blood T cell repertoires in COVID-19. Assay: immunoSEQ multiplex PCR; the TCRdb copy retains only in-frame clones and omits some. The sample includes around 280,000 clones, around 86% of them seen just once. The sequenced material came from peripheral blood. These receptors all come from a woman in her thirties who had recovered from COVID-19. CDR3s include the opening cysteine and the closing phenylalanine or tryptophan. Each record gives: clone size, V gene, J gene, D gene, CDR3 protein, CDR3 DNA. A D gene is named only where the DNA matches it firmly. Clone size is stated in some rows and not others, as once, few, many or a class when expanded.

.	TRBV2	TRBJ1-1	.	CASSQGVTRNTEAFF	TGTGCCAGCAGTCAAGGGGTGACAAGAAACACTGAAGCTTTCTTT
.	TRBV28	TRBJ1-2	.	CASSWAYGYTF	TGTGCCAGCAGTTGGGCGTATGGCTACACCTTC
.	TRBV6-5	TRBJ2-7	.	CASSQDSSYEQYF	TGTGCCAGCAGCCAAGACAGCTCCTACGAGCAGTACTTC
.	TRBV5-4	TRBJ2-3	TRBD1	CASTKTGEADTQYF	TGTGCCAGCACCAAGACAGGGGAGGCAGATACGCAGTATTTT
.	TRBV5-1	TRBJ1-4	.	CASRFLPLLRVQGEKLFF	TGCGCCAGCAGGTTTCTGCCCCTTTTAAGGGTTCAGGGTGAAAAACTGTTTTTT
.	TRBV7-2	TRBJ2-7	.	CASSLFVGVSYEQYF	TGTGCCAGCAGCTTATTTGTCGGGGTCTCCTACGAGCAGTACTTC
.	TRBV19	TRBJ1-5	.	CASEPGVGGNQPQHF	TGTGCCAGCGAACCAGGGGTCGGGGGCAATCAGCCCCAGCATTTT
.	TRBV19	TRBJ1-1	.	CASTFGTEAFF	TGTGCCAGTACGTTCGGGACTGAAGCTTTCTTT
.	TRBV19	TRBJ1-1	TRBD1	CASSISGGLSSTEAFF	TGTGCCAGTAGTATTTCAGGGGGCCTTTCGTCCACTGAAGCTTTCTTT
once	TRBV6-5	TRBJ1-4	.	CASSTGPATNEKLFF	TGTGCCAGCAGTACAGGACCAGCAACTAATGAAAAACTGTTTTTT